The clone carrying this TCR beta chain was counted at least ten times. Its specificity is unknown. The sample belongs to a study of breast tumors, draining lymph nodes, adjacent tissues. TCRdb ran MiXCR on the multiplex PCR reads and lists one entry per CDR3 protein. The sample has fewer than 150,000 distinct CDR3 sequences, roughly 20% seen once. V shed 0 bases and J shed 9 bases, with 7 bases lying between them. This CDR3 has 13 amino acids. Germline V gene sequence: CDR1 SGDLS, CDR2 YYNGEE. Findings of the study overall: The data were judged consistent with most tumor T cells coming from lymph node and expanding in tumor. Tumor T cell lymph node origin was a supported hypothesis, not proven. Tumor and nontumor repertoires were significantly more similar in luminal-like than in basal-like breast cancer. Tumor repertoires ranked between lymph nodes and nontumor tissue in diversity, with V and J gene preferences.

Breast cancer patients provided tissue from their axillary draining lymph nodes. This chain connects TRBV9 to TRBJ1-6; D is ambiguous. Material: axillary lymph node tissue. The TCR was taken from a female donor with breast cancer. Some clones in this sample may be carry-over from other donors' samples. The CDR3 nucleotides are TGTGCCAGCAGCGTAGGGGTTCGTTCACCCCTCCACTTT. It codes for CASSVGVRSPLHF.